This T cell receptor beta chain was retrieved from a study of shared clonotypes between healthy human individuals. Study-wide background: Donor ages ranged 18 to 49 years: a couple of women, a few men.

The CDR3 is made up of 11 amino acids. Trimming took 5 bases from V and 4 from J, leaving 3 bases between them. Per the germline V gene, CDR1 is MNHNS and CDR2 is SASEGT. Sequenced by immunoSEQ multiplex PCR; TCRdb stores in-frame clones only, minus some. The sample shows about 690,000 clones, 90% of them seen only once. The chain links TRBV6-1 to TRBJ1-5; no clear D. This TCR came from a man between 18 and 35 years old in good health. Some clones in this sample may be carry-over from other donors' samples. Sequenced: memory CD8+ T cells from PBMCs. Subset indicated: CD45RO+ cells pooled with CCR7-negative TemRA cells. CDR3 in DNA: TGTGCCAGCAGTCTAAATCAGCCCCAGCATTTT. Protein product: CASSLNQPQHF.